Below are 19 T cell receptor beta chains sequenced from a single sample in a study of control samples from healthy donors and cancer patients. Measured with immunoSEQ multiplex PCR; TCRdb has only the in-frame clones, and not every one. The table includes 85,000 to 90,000 clones, approximately 89% detected once. Sequencing was done on a sample of blood. The receptors derive from a man younger than 45 in good health.

The chain carries TRBV4-1 and TRBJ1-1; unclear D gene. V dropped 0 bases and J dropped 0 bases, with 11 bases sitting between them. From germline, CDR1 is MGHRA and CDR2 YSYEKL. CDR3 length: 16 residues. This CDR3 is CASSQERSVVNTEAFF. CDR3 nucleotides: TGCGCCAGCAGCCAAGAACGGTCGGTGGTGAACACTGAAGCTTTCTTT.

The gene calls are TRBV11-3 and TRBJ2-7; a possible D gene is TRBD2 (6 bases). The ends were cut back, 1 base at V and 6 bases at J, with 10 bases in the middle. Looked up from germline, CDR1 is SGHNT and CDR2 is YENEEA. The CDR3 is made up of 13 amino acids. DNA for the CDR3: TGTGCCAGCAGCTTAGTGGGGGGAAGCGAGCAGTACGTC. Protein: CASSLVGGSEQYV.

The chain has TRBV27 and TRBJ2-7, with D possibly matching TRBD1 (6 bases). CDR1 and CDR2 (germline): MNHEY, SMNVEV (reference sequence). This CDR3 comprises 13 residues. V lost 2 bases and J 3 bases, leaving 8 bases between the germline ends. CDR3 DNA sequence: TGTGCCAGCAGTTTAGGACAGAACTACGAGCAGTACGTC. The encoded protein is CASSLGQNYEQYV.

In this sample, this clone turned up a few times. The chain couples TRBV7-6 to TRBJ1-6; the D gene is possibly TRBD1 (6 bases). The V gene lost 0 bases and the J gene lost 7 bases, with 10 bases spanning the gap. Looked up from germline, CDR1 is SGHVS and CDR2 is FNYEAQ. CDR3 length: 15 residues. The CDR3 nucleotides read TGTGCCAGCAGCTTAGCAGGCCAGGGGAATTCACCCCTCCACTTT. This gives the protein CASSLAGQGNSPLHF.

The chain carries TRBV29-1 and TRBJ1-1; D unclear. Trimming shortened V by 4 bases and J by 6 bases, and 12 bases separated the two germline ends. The germline V gene encodes CDR1 SQVTM and CDR2 ANQGSEA. The CDR3 is made up of 12 amino acids. This chain's CDR3 is CSVARSGPEAFF. CDR3 in DNA: TGCAGCGTTGCCAGGTCCGGCCCTGAAGCTTTCTTT.

The chain links TRBV25-1 to TRBJ2-5, with 8 nucleotides matching TRBD2. The CDR3 covers 14 residues. The trim removed 9 bases at V and 2 bases at J, leaving 8 bases unmatched. CDR1 and CDR2 from the germline V gene are MGHDK and SYGVNS. The CDR3: CARIGTRIQETQYF. CDR3 DNA: TGTGCCAGAATCGGGACTAGGATACAAGAGACCCAGTACTTC.

This chain joins TRBV29-1 and TRBJ1-4, with 7 positions matching TRBD1. Per the germline V gene, CDR1 is SQVTM and CDR2 is ANQGSEA. There are 13 residues in the CDR3. Trimming removed 6 bases from V and 2 bases from J; junction bases left unmatched: 3. The CDR3 DNA follows: TGCAGCGTCCCAGGGGGTACTAATGAAAAACTGTTTTTT. Translation: CSVPGGTNEKLFF.

The chain is built from TRBV7-9 and TRBJ1-1; D is unclear. V lost 5 bases to trimming and J lost 1 base, with 11 bases between them. The CDR3 has 14 residues. Germline V gene sequence: CDR1 SEHNR, CDR2 FQNEAQ (reference sequence). This CDR3 is CASSPPTENTEAFF. The CDR3 DNA reads TGTGCCAGCAGCCCCCCTACTGAGAACACTGAAGCTTTCTTT. The full variable domain, in which reference TRBV7-9 and TRBJ1-1 provide the parts outside the CDR3, is DTGVSQNPRHKITKRGQNVTFRCDPISEHNRLYWYRQTLGQGPEFLTYFQNEAQLEKSRLLSDRFSAERPKGSFSTLEIQRTEQGDSAMYLCASSPPTENTEAFFGQGTRLTVV.

J is TRBJ1-1 and V is TRBV10-3; D remains unclear. Germline-derived CDR1 and CDR2 are ENHRY and SYGVKD. The V and J ends lost 3 bases and 0 bases respectively, with 14 bases between them. The CDR3 consists of 16 residues. The CDR3 nucleotides read TGTGCCATCAGTGACATGGCCCCCTCCCTGAACACTGAAGCTTTCTTT. Translated: CAISDMAPSLNTEAFF.

This chain links TRBV11-2 with TRBJ1-1, with D possibly TRBD1 on 6 matching bases. The CDR3 is 13 amino acids. V was trimmed by 5 bases and J by 4 bases, leaving 11 bases between them. Germline CDR1 SGHAT, CDR2 FQNNGV. The CDR3 DNA reads TGTGCCAGCAGCCAACAGGGTGGCACTGAAGCTTTCTTT. This encodes CASSQQGGTEAFF.

There are a few counts of this clone. This sequence joins TRBV3-1 (or the pseudogene TRBV3-2) and TRBJ1-2; 7 bases align to TRBD1. The J segment lost 2 bases and the V segment lost 3 bases, leaving 3 bases of the junction unmatched. The germline V gene has CDR1 LGHDT and CDR2 YNNKEL (reference sequence). The CDR3 runs to 14 residues. The CDR3 DNA sequence: TGTGCCAGCAGCCAGGGGACAGCGAACTATGGCTACACCTTC. It codes for CASSQGTANYGYTF.

The V call is TRBV14, the J call TRBJ1-3; tentative D call: TRBD1 (6 bases). CDR3 size: 18 residues. Germline values: CDR1 SGHDN, CDR2 FVKESK. Trimming pared 1 base from V and 0 bases from J, leaving 16 bases between. The CDR3 coding sequence is TGTGCCAGCAGCCAAGGCCTCCTCAGGGGCGCCTCTGGAAACACCATATATTTT. Translated: CASSQGLLRGASGNTIYF.

There are a few counts of this clone. The chain uses TRBV14 and TRBJ1-6; TRBD1 might be the D (6 bases). CDR3 length: 15 residues. Germline V CDR1 and CDR2: SGHDN, FVKESK. Trimming left V 3 bases short and J 7 bases short, with 13 bases between. The CDR3 spells CASSQESRGNSPLHF. As DNA, the CDR3 is TGTGCCAGCAGCCAGGAAAGCAGGGGAAATTCACCCCTCCACTTT.

This clone was detected a few times. The chain uses TRBV4-1 and TRBJ1-2, with 7 bases lining up with TRBD1. The CDR3 has 15 residues. Germline V gene lookup returns CDR1 MGHRA and CDR2 YSYEKL. The V gene end was trimmed by 4 bases and the J gene end by 0 bases; junction bases not matched to a gene: 5. This CDR3 is CASSPPDRANYGYTF. CDR3 coding DNA: TGCGCCAGCAGCCCTCCCGACAGGGCTAACTATGGCTACACCTTC.

The genes are TRBV5-4 and TRBJ2-5; D is possibly TRBD1 (6 bases). V was clipped by 3 bases and J by 5 bases, with 11 bases between them. The CDR3 runs to 13 residues. CDR1 is SGHNT and CDR2 is YYREEE in the germline V gene (reference sequence). The CDR3 sequence: CASSSPGVETQYF. In DNA form, the CDR3 reads TGTGCCAGCAGCTCGCCAGGGGTGGAGACCCAGTACTTC.

The chain uses TRBV7-9 and TRBJ2-5; D is unclear. The CDR3 extends over 12 amino acids. Between the trimmed V and J ends, which lost 6 bases and 5 bases, there was a span of 10 bases. From germline, CDR1 is SEHNR and CDR2 FQNEAQ (reference sequence). The CDR3 region has the DNA TGTGCCAGCAGAAGGCCCCAGGAGACCCAGTACTTC. It codes for CASRRPQETQYF.

This chain joins TRBV21-1 and TRBJ2-2; the DNA was not used to check the table's D call, TRBD2. TRBV21-1 is an annotated pseudogene. The CDR3 totals 16 residues. The CDR3 nucleotides read TGTGCCAGCGGAAGCGGCCGACACGTTCTTTCCGGGGAGCTGTTTTTT. It codes for CASGSGRHVLSGELFF.

Relative to its sample, this clone is medium-sized. This chain links TRBV24-1 with TRBJ1-5; D might be TRBD1 (5 bases). Germline V lookup: CDR1 KGHDR, CDR2 SFDVKD. Trimming removed 4 bases at V and 4 bases at J, with 16 bases between. The CDR3 contains 16 residues. The CDR3 DNA follows: TGTGCCACCAGTGACACCGGGCAGGGTCCTAATCAGCCCCAGCATTTT. It specifies CATSDTGQGPNQPQHF.

The V gene is TRBV12-3 or TRBV12-4, the J gene TRBJ1-5; no clear D. The CDR3 is 13 amino acids. Trimming pared 6 bases from V and 4 bases from J, leaving 10 bases between. The CDR3 DNA reads as TGTGCCAGCAGGGGCTGGCTTAATCAGCCCCAGCATTTT. Protein: CASRGWLNQPQHF.